The sequence of this TCR beta chain was determined in a study of CD8+CD57+ T cells in acquired aplastic anemia. Trimming left V 5 bases short and J 3 bases short, with 14 bases between. CDR1 SEHNR and CDR2 FQNEAQ come from the germline V gene (reference sequence). The CDR3 extends over 15 amino acids. Investigators profiled TCR beta VDJ and CDR3 from genomic DNA template. Each CDR3 protein gets one entry after TCRdb re-called the reads with MiXCR. The table records about 100,000 distinct CDR3 sequences, around 53% of them present only once. The sample holds many counts of this clonotype. The antigen is not known. Study conclusions and caveats: Patients shared some 29 CD8+ CDR3 sequences with controls. Patients and controls were not found to differ significantly in CD8+ Simpson's diversity.

Sequenced material: sorted CD4+, CD8+, or CD8+CD57+ T cells (not recorded which) from PBMCs. This rearrangement joins TRBV7-9 to TRBJ1-5; a weak D match, TRBD1 (5 bases). The TCR comes from a human donor in good health, serving as a control. The CDR3 region is CASSAGTELNQPQHF. The CDR3, as DNA: TGTGCCAGCAGCGCGGGGACGGAACTCAATCAGCCCCAGCATTTT.